The TCR beta chain under discussion was sequenced for a study of T cell responses to AZD1222 COVID-19 vaccine. This clone came up once. TCRdb keeps only in-frame clones here, not all; method: immunoSEQ multiplex PCR. The sample includes some 96,000 clones, 89% of them seen just once. This clonotype was sampled from an adult in good health. The material sequenced was peripheral blood, taken on day 0 of AZD1222 vaccination.

CDR3 region: CASSYRRLGLNTEAFF. CDR3 nucleotides: TGTGCCAGCAGTTACAGGAGGTTGGGCCTGAACACTGAAGCTTTCTTT. The chain recombines TRBV6-5 with TRBJ1-1; D not certain. Germline assignment: CDR1 MNHEY and CDR2 SVGAGI. V was pared by 2 bases and J by 0 bases, with 13 bases between. The CDR3 has 16 amino acids.